This T cell receptor (beta chain) was recorded in a study of blood T cells in healthy people across ages. Then a second PCR, running roughly 7 to 11 cycles, was carried out with a sample-barcoded 5' primer and a J-beta primer mix. A tag from a template-switch adaptor with 12 random nucleotides marked each cDNA molecule. Any given sample supplied a minimum of 2.5 million CDR3-containing paired-end reads. TCRdb passed the 5' RACE reads through MiXCR, listing each CDR3 protein once. The sample includes 580,000 or so distinct CDR3 sequences, around 50% of them seen just once. Looked up from germline, CDR1 is DFQATT and CDR2 is SNEGSKA (reference sequence). The CDR3 runs to 12 residues. The V end was cut by 5 bases, the J end by 10 bases, with 17 bases between. Only one count was recorded for this clonotype.

The TCR was taken from an elderly man in good health. The chain employs TRBV20-1 and TRBJ1-2; D is undetermined. Input material: blood. Here the CDR3 reads CSAVGNESDYTF. The DNA of the CDR3 is TGCAGTGCTGTAGGGAATGAAAGTGACTACACCTTC.